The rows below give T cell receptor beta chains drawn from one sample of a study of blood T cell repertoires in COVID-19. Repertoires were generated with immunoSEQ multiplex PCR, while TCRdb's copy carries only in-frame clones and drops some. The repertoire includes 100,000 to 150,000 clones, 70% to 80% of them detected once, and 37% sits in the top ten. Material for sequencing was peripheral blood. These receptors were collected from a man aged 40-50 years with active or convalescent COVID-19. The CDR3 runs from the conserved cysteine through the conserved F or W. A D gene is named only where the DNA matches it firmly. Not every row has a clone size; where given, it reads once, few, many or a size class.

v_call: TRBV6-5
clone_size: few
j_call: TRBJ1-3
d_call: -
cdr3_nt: TGTGCCAGCAGCCCCCGCTCTGGAAACACCATATATTTT
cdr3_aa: CASSPRSGNTIYF

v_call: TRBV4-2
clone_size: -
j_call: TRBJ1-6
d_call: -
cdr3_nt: TGTGCCAGCAGCCAGGACAGTACGCGGTGGAGCCTCCACTTT
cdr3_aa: CASSQDSTRWSLHF

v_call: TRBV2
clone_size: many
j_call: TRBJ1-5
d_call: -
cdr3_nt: TGTGCCAGCAGTGAAGCCCAGGGGAATCAGCCCCAGCATTTT
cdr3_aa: CASSEAQGNQPQHF

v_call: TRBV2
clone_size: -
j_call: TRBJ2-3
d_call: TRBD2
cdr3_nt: TGTGCCAGCAGTGTTCTAGCGGGGTTCACAGATACGCAGTATTTT
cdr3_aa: CASSVLAGFTDTQYF

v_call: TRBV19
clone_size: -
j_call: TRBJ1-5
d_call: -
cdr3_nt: TGTGCCAGTAGCCAACAGGGAATAGAACAGCCCCAGCATTTT
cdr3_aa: CASSQQGIEQPQHF

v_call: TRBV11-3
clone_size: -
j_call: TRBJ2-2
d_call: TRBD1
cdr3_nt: TGTGCCAGCAGCTTAGAGACAGGGGTGACCGGGGAGCTGTTTTTT
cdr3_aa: CASSLETGVTGELFF

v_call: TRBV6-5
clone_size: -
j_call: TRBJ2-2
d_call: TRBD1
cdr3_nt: TGTGCCAGCAGTTACCTCGGACAGGGGGCCGGGGAGCTGTTTTTT
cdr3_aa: CASSYLGQGAGELFF

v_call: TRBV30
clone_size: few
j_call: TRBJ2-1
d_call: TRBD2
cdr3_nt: TGTGCCTGGAGACCCCGACCGGGACTAGCGGTCAGTGAGCAGTTCTTC
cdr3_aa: CAWRPRPGLAVSEQFF

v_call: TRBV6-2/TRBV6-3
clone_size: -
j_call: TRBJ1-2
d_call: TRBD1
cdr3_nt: TGTGCCAGCAGTCTATCCGGGACAGGGGTTTCCTATGGCTACACCTTC
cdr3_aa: CASSLSGTGVSYGYTF

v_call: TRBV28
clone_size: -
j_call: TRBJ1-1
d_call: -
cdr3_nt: TGTGCCAGCAGTTTTGTATCAGGGGTTCGCACTGAAGCTTTCTTT
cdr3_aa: CASSFVSGVRTEAFF

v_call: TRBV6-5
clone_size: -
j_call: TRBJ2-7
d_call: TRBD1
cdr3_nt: TGTGCCAGCAGTTCCCCAGGGGGCCTAAGCTCCTACGAGCAGTACTTC
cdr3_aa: CASSSPGGLSSYEQYF

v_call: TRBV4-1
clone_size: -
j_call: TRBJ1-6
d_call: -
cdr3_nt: TGCGCCAGCAGCCAAGGTAGAGCCTCTAATTCACCCCTCCACTTT
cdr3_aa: CASSQGRASNSPLHF

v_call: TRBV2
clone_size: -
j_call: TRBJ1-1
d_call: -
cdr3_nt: TGTGCCAGCAGTGAAAGAATCTACCAAGCTTTCTTT
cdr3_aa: CASSERIYQAFF

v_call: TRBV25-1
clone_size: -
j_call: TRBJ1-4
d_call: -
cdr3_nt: TGTGCCAGCAGCCGGGGGGGTGCAACTAATGAAAAACTGTTTTTT
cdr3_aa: CASSRGGATNEKLFF

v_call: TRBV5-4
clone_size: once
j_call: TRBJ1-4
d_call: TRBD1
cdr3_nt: TGTGCCAGCAGCTTGATGACAGGGGGTGATGAAAAACTGTTTTTT
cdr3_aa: CASSLMTGGDEKLFF

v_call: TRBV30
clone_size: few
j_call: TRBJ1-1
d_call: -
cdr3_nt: TGTGCCTGGAGTGTAACAGAGAACACTGAAGCTTTCTTT
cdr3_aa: CAWSVTENTEAFF

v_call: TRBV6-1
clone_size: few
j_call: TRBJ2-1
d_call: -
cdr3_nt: TGTGCCAGCAGTGAAAGGGACTGGTCCTACAATGAGCAGTTCTTC
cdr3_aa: CASSERDWSYNEQFF

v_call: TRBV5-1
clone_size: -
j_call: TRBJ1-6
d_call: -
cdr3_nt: TGCGCCAGCAGCCGGGGGAATTCACCCCTCCACTTT
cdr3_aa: CASSRGNSPLHF

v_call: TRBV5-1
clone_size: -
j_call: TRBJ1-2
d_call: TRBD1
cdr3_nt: TGCGCCAGCAGCCGGGACAGCGAAAACTATGGCTACACCTTC
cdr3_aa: CASSRDSENYGYTF

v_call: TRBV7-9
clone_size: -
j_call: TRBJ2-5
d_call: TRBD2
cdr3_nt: TGTGCCAGCAGCCCCGGGAGGCTGCGGGAGGGAAGAGAGACCCAGTACTTC
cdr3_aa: CASSPGRLREGRETQYF

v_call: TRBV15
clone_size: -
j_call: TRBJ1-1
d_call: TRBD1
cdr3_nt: TGTGCCACCAGGCCCAACCCGGGACAGGGAAACACTGAAGCTTTCTTT
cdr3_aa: CATRPNPGQGNTEAFF

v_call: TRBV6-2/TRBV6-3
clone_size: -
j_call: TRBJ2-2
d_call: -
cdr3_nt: TGTGCCAGCAGCCTACAGGACACCGGGGAGCTGTTTTTT
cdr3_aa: CASSLQDTGELFF

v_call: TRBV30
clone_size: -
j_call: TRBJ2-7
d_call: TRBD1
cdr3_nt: TGTGCCTGGGGGACAGACTCCTACGAGCAGTACTTC
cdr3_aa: CAWGTDSYEQYF

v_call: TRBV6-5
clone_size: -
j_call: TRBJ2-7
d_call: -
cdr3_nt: TGTGCCAGCAGAGCCGGGAAGACCTACGAGCAGTACTTC
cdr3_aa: CASRAGKTYEQYF

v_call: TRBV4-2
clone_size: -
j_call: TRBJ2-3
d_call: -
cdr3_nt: TGTGCCAGCAGCCGGGGCCTCATAGATACGCAGTATTTT
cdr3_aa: CASSRGLIDTQYF

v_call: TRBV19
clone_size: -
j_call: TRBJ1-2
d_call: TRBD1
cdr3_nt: TGTGCCAGTAGGGACAGGGGTGAAGGTGGCTACACCTTC
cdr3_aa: CASRDRGEGGYTF

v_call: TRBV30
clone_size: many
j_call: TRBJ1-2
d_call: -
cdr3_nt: TGTGCCTGGAGTCTTTCACTGAAGGGGGATGGCTACACCTTC
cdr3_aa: CAWSLSLKGDGYTF

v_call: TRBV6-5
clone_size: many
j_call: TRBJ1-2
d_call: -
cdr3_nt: TGTGCCAGCAGTCCGGAGTCAGCCACGGGTGGCTACACCTTC
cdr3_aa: CASSPESATGGYTF

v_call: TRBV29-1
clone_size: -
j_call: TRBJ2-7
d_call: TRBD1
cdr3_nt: TGCAGCGTTGAAGGTCAGGGGGAAACCTACGAGCAGTACTTC
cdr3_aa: CSVEGQGETYEQYF

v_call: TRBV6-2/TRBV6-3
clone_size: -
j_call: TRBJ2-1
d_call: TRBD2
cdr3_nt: TGTGCCAGCAGCCCGTGGGCGGGAGGTTTCAATGAGCAGTTCTTC
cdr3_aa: CASSPWAGGFNEQFF

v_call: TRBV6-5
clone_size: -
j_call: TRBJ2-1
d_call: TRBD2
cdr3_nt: TGTGCCAGCAGCCGTACTAGCGGGGGGGCCAATGAGCAGTTCTTC
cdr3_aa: CASSRTSGGANEQFF

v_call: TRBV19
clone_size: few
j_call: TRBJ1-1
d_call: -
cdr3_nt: TGTGCCAGTAGTCTCCGGACACATCTGAACACTGAAGCTTTCTTT
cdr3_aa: CASSLRTHLNTEAFF

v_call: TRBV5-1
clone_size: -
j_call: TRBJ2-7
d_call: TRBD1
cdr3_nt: TGCGCCAGCAGCTTCATGGGACAGAACAACTACGAGCAGTACTTC
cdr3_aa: CASSFMGQNNYEQYF

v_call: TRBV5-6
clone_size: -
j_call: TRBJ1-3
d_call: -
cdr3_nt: TGTGCCAGCAGCCGAGGGTGGGGATCTGGAAACACCATATATTTT
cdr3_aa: CASSRGWGSGNTIYF

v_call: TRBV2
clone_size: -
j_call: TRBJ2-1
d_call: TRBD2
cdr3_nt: TGTGCCAGCGGAGGAGCGGGAAGTTACAATGAGCAGTTCTTC
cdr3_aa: CASGGAGSYNEQFF

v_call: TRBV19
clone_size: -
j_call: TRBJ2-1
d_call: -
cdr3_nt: TGTGCCAGTAGTTATAGAAATGAGCAGTTCTTC
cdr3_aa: CASSYRNEQFF

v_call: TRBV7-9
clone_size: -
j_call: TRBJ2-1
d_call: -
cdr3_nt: TGTGCCAGCAAGCTAAGCTCCTACAATGAGCAGTTCTTC
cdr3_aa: CASKLSSYNEQFF

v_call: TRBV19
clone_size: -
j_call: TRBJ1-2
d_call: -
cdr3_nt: TGTGCCAGTAGTATCATTCGGGGAGGTGGATATGGCTACACCTTC
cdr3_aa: CASSIIRGGGYGYTF

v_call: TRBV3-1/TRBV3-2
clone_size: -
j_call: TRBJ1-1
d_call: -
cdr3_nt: TGTGCCAGCAGACAGGGAGTGGGCACTGAAGCTTTCTTT
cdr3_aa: CASRQGVGTEAFF

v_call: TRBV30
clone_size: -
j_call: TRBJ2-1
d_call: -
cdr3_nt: TGTGCCTGGAGTGCCCGTGGGGGCAGCCGGTCCTACAATGAGCAGTTCTTC
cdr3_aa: CAWSARGGSRSYNEQFF

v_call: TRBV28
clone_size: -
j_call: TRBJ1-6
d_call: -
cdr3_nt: TGTGCCAGCAAGAGGGGAGGTTGGTCACCCCTCCACTTT
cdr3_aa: CASKRGGWSPLHF

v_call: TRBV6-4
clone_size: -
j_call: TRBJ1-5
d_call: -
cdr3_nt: TGTGCCAGCAGTGACTTCAGTGGCGGTTATAGCAATCAGCCCCAGCATTTT
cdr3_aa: CASSDFSGGYSNQPQHF

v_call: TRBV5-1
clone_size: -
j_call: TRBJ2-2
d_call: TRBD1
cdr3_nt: TGCGCCAGCAGCTTGGAACAGGGGGCCGGGGAGCTGTTTTTT
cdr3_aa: CASSLEQGAGELFF

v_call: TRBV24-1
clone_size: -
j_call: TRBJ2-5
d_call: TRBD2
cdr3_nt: TGTGCCACCAGTGACCACGGGACTAGCGGGAAAGAGACCCAGTACTTC
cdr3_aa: CATSDHGTSGKETQYF

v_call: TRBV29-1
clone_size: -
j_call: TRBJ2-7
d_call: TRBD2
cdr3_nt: TGCAGCGTTGGGGTTAGCGGGGGCTACGAGCAGTACTTC
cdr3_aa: CSVGVSGGYEQYF

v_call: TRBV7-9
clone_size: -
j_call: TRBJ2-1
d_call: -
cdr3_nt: TGTGCCAGCAGCCCACCCCTAATCTTC
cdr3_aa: CASSPPLIF

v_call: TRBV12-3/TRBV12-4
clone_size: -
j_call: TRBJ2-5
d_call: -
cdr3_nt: TGTGCCAGCAGAGGGACAAAAAAAGAGACCCAGTACTTC
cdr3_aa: CASRGTKKETQYF

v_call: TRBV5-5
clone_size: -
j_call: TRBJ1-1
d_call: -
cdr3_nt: TGTGCCAGCAGCTCGCGGGGGGAGATCACTGAAGCTTTCTTT
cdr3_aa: CASSSRGEITEAFF

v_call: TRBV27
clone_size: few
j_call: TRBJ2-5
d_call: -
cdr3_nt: TGTGCCAGCAGTTTATACGGGGGGCAGAGAGAGACCCAGTACTTC
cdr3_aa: CASSLYGGQRETQYF

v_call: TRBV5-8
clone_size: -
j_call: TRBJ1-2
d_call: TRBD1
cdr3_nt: TGTGCCAGCAGCCCCAAAGGGACAGGGGGCATGAGATATGGCTACACCTTC
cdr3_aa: CASSPKGTGGMRYGYTF

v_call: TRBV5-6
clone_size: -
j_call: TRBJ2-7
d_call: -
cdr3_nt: TGTGCCAGCAGCTATACAGGGCCCTCGGACGAGCAGTACTTC
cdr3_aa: CASSYTGPSDEQYF

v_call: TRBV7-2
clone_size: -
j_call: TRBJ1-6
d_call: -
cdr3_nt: TGTGCCAGCAGTCTCACCGTGGGCAATTCACCCCTCCACTTT
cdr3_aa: CASSLTVGNSPLHF

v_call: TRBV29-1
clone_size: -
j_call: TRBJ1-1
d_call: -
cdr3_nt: TGCAGCGCCCTCAGGGGCCTAGGATCCACTGAAGCTTTCTTT
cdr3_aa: CSALRGLGSTEAFF